The 15 T cell receptor beta chains presented below share a single source sample, sequenced in a study of T cell responses to AZD1222 COVID-19 vaccine. Assay: immunoSEQ multiplex PCR; the TCRdb copy retains only in-frame clones and omits some. The table has some 150,000 clones, around 91% seen once. The starting material was peripheral blood, obtained on day 0 of AZD1222 vaccination. These receptors came from an adult in good health.

The chain links TRBV5-8 to TRBJ2-1, with 7 bases lining up with TRBD2. CDR3 size: 15 residues. The ends lost 0 bases at V and 8 bases at J; junction bases unmatched: 8. Germline V gene data show CDR1 as SGHTS and CDR2 as YDEGEE. CDR3 amino acids: CASSLEAGVQDEQFF. DNA of the CDR3: TGTGCCAGCAGCTTGGAGGCGGGAGTTCAGGATGAGCAGTTCTTC. Combining the CDR3 with reference TRBV5-8 and TRBJ2-1 gives the whole variable domain EAGVTQSPTHLIKTRGQQATLRCSPISGHTSVYWYQQALGLGLQFLLWYDEGEERNRGNFPPRFSGRQFPNYSSELNVNALELEDSALYLCASSLEAGVQDEQFFGPGTRLTVL.

This chain connects TRBV9 to TRBJ2-7; 8 bases align to TRBD1. The V segment lost 3 bases and the J segment 3 bases; nucleotides outside the gene matches: 11. In germline, CDR1 is SGDLS, CDR2 YYNGEE. The CDR3 sequence is 16 residues long. CDR3 in amino acids: CASSAETGGWGYEQYF. CDR3 coding DNA: TGTGCCAGCAGCGCGGAAACAGGGGGTTGGGGCTACGAGCAGTACTTC.

The CDR3 DNA reads TGTGCCAGCAGCTTAGGGGATCGGGGGGGTAATGAAAAACTGTTTTTT. Translated, it gives CASSLGDRGGNEKLFF. V is TRBV7-2 and J is TRBJ1-4; D is possibly TRBD1 (5 bases). Trimming pared 1 base from V and 4 bases from J, leaving 13 bases between. The CDR3 has 16 amino acids. The germline V gene encodes CDR1 SGHTA and CDR2 FQGNSA.

The chain combines TRBV12-3 or TRBV12-4 with TRBJ1-4, with D possibly TRBD1 on 6 matching bases. The CDR3 runs 13 residues. V gave up 5 bases and J gave up 8 bases, with 12 bases separating them. CDR3 sequence: CASSLGGVEKLFF. Here the CDR3 DNA reads TGTGCCAGCAGTCTAGGGGGAGTCGAAAAACTGTTTTTT.

This chain uses TRBV4-3 with TRBJ1-2; 7 nucleotides align to TRBD1. V gave up 4 bases and J gave up 5 bases; unmatched junction bases: 10. Looked up from germline, CDR1 is LGHNA and CDR2 is YSLEER. The CDR3 is made up of 15 amino acids. Here the CDR3 reads CASSPRWDSKYGYTF. CDR3 nucleotides: TGCGCCAGCAGCCCTAGATGGGACAGCAAATATGGCTACACCTTC.

In DNA form, the CDR3 reads TGTGCCAGCTCACCACAAAACAACCGGGACAGCTATGGCTACACCTTC. It codes for CASSPQNNRDSYGYTF. The chain joins TRBV18 to TRBJ1-2; 7 bases match TRBD1. The V and J ends lost 1 base and 4 bases, in that order; junction bases with no gene match: 9. The CDR3 extends over 16 amino acids. Germline CDR1 is KGHSH and CDR2 is LQKENI.

The chain uses TRBV9 and TRBJ2-3, with D tentatively TRBD1 or TRBD2 (6 bases each). V lost 0 bases and J 2 bases, leaving 16 bases between the germline ends. The CDR3 spans 17 residues. Germline V gene sequence: CDR1 SGDLS, CDR2 YYNGEE. The CDR3 sequence is CASSVVGTSGYTDTQYF. Here the CDR3 DNA reads TGTGCCAGCAGCGTAGTGGGGACAAGCGGGTACACAGATACGCAGTATTTT.

J is TRBJ1-2 and V is TRBV13; 10 nucleotides line up with TRBD1. The CDR3 extends over 14 amino acids. With 5 bases clipped from V and 2 bases from J, the junction kept 2 bases outside the gene matches. Germline values: CDR1 PRHDT, CDR2 FYEKMQ (reference sequence). Here the CDR3 reads CASSPGQGNYGYTF. The CDR3 nucleotides are TGTGCCAGCAGCCCGGGACAGGGGAACTATGGCTACACCTTC. Drawing the rest from reference TRBV13 and TRBJ1-2, the complete variable domain is AAGVIQSPRHLIKEKRETATLKCYPIPRHDTVYWYQQGPGQDPQFLISFYEKMQSDKGSIPDRFSAQQFSDYHSELNMSSLELGDSALYFCASSPGQGNYGYTFGSGTRLTVV.

The chain is built from TRBV19 and TRBJ1-2, with 9 bases aligning to TRBD1. CDR3 length equals 17 residues. Losses at the gene ends were 5 bases for V and 0 bases for J; bases not matched to a gene: 10. Germline CDR1 reads LNHDA; CDR2 reads SQIVND (reference sequence). CDR3 nucleotides: TGTGCCAGTAGTCCCCAGGGACAGGGACTAGCTAACTATGGCTACACCTTC. It translates to CASSPQGQGLANYGYTF. Supplemented by reference TRBV19 and TRBJ1-2, the full variable domain reads DGGITQSPKYLFRKEGQNVTLSCEQNLNHDAMYWYRQDPGQGLRLIYYSQIVNDFQKGDIAEGYSVSREKKESFPLTVTSAQKNPTAFYLCASSPQGQGLANYGYTFGSGTRLTVV.

The chain employs TRBV6-4 and TRBJ1-6; D is uncertain. The CDR3 is 16 amino acids. V gave up 4 bases and J gave up 12 bases, with 22 bases separating them. CDR1 and CDR2 (germline): MRHNA, SNTAGT. The DNA of the CDR3 is TGTGCCAGCAGTGGGCCGAAACACCCTGCCGGGAGACCCCTCCACTTT. Translated: CASSGPKHPAGRPLHF.

This clone was recorded only once. The chain carries TRBV27 and TRBJ1-6, with TRBD1 matching 8 bases. Per the germline V gene, CDR1 is MNHEY and CDR2 is SMNVEV (reference sequence). This CDR3 has 13 residues. The V and J ends lost 10 bases and 7 bases, in that order; junction bases with no gene match: 6. The CDR3 sequence: CAIRTGKNSPLHF. The CDR3 nucleotides are TGTGCCATCAGGACAGGGAAGAATTCACCCCTCCACTTT.

The chain couples TRBV19 to TRBJ1-2, with D hard to call. The CDR3 totals 14 residues. Germline assignment: CDR1 LNHDA and CDR2 SQIVND (reference sequence). V was pared by 5 bases and J by 1 base, with 11 bases between. In DNA, the CDR3 is TGTGCCAGTAGTTCACCGGGCCTTAACTATGGCTACACCTTC. Translated: CASSSPGLNYGYTF.

The V call is TRBV2, the J call TRBJ1-6; perhaps TRBD1 as D (5 bases). V was shortened by 10 bases and J by 4 bases, with 17 bases between the two germline ends. The germline gives CDR1 SNHLY, CDR2 FYNNEI. The CDR3 sequence is 15 residues long. The CDR3 sequence: CATEPGKGYNSPLHF. The CDR3 nucleotides are TGTGCCACGGAGCCAGGGAAGGGGTATAATTCACCCCTCCACTTT.

The chain carries TRBV19 and TRBJ1-1; TRBD1 might be the D (6 bases). Trimming cost V 1 base and J 7 bases, with 13 bases left between them. This CDR3 comprises 14 residues. Germline V gene sequence: CDR1 LNHDA, CDR2 SQIVND (reference sequence). The CDR3 sequence: CASSIAGGGFEAFF. The CDR3 coding sequence is TGTGCCAGTAGTATAGCTGGGGGCGGTTTTGAAGCTTTCTTT. The variable domain in full, completed from reference TRBV19 and TRBJ1-1, reads DGGITQSPKYLFRKEGQNVTLSCEQNLNHDAMYWYRQDPGQGLRLIYYSQIVNDFQKGDIAEGYSVSREKKESFPLTVTSAQKNPTAFYLCASSIAGGGFEAFFGQGTRLTVV.

V usage is TRBV7-9 and J usage is TRBJ2-6; D remains unclear. CDR3 length: 12 amino acids. Trimming shortened V by 8 bases and J by 4 bases, and 6 bases separated the two germline ends. Germline loops: CDR1 SEHNR, CDR2 FQNEAQ (reference sequence). CDR3 bases: TGTGCCAGCGGTGTCGGGGCCAACGTCCTGACTTTC. Amino acid sequence: CASGVGANVLTF.